The clone carrying this TCR beta chain has only a few counts. Its antigen remains unidentified. PCR primers comprised 60 Vbeta and 13 Jbeta primers. Only in-frame clones appear in the TCRdb table, and some are missing; sequencing was by immunoSEQ multiplex PCR. The repertoire holds more than 110,000 clones, 70% to 75% seen once, with about an eighth in the top ten. This sample is drawn from a study of cytomegalovirus exposure and HLA in healthy donors. Study-wide findings and caveats: It was assumed in the presence/absence analyses that sequencing depth was roughly uniform across donors.

The sequenced sample consisted of PBMCs. This receptor was identified in a human donor in good health.

CDR3 region: CSVLTGAHTEAFF. The DNA for the CDR3 is TGCAGCGTCCTAACAGGGGCGCACACTGAAGCTTTCTTT. The rearrangement links TRBV29-1 to TRBJ1-1, with TRBD1 matching over 7 bases. This CDR3 is built from 13 residues. V was pared by 6 bases and J by 3 bases, with 7 bases of the junction left unmatched. CDR1 SQVTM and CDR2 ANQGSEA come from the germline V gene.